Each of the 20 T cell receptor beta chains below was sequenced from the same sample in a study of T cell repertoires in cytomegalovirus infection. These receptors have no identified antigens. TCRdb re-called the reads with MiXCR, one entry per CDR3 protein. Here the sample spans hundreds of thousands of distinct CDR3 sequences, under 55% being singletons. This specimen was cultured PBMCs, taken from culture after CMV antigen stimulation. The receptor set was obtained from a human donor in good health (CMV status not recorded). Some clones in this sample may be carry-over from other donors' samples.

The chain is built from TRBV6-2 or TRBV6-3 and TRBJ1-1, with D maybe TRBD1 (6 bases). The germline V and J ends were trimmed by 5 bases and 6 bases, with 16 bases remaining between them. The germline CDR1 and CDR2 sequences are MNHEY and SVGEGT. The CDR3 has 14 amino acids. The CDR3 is CASSDGGGEAEAFF. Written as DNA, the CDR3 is TGTGCCAGCAGTGACGGAGGGGGAGAGGCTGAAGCTTTCTTT.

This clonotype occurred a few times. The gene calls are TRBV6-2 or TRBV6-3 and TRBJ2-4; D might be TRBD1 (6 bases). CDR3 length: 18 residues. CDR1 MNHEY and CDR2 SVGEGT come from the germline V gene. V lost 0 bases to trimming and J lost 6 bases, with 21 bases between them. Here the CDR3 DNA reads TGTGCCAGCAGTTACTCGGTCGGTCGGGACATAGAGGGAAACATTCAGTACTTC. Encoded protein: CASSYSVGRDIEGNIQYF.

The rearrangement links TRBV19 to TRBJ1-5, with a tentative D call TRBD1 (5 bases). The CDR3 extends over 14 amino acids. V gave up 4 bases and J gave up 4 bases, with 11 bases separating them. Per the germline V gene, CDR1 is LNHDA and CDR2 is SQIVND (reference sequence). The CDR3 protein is CASSTQGWNQPQHF. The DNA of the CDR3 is TGTGCCAGTAGTACTCAGGGATGGAATCAGCCCCAGCATTTT. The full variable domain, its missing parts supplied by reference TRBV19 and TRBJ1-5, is DGGITQSPKYLFRKEGQNVTLSCEQNLNHDAMYWYRQDPGQGLRLIYYSQIVNDFQKGDIAEGYSVSREKKESFPLTVTSAQKNPTAFYLCASSTQGWNQPQHFGDGTRLSIL.

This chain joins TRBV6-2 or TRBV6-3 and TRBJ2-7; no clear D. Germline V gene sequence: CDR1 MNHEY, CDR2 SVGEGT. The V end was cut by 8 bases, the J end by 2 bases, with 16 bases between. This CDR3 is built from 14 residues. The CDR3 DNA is TGTGCCAGCCTTTCGATAGCCGTTACCTACGAGCAGTACTTC. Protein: CASLSIAVTYEQYF.

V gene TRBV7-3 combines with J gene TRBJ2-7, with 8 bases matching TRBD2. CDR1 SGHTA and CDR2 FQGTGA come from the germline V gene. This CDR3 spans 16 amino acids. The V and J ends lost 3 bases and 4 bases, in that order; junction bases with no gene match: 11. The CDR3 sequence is CASSFSRGGLMYEQYF. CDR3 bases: TGTGCCAGCAGCTTTTCTCGGGGGGGGCTGATGTACGAGCAGTACTTC. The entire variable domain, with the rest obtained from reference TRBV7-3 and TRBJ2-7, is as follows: GAGVSQTPSNKVTEKGKYVELRCDPISGHTALYWYRQSLGQGPEFLIYFQGTGAADDSGLPNDRFFAVRPEGSVSTLKIQRTERGDSAVYLCASSFSRGGLMYEQYFGPGTRLTVT.

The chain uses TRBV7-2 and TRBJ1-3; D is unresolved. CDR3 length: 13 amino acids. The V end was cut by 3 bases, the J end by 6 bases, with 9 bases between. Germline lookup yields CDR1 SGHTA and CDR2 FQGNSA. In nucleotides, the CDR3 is TGTGCCAGCAGCTTTAGCATTCAAAACACCATATATTTT. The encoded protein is CASSFSIQNTIYF.

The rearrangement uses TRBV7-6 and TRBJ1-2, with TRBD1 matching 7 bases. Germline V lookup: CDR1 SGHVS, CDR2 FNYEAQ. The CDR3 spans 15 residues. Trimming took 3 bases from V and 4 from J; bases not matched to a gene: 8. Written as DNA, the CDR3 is TGTGCCAGCAGCTTTGACAGGGCCCCTAGCTATGGCTACACCTTC. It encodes CASSFDRAPSYGYTF. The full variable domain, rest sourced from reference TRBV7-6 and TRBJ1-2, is GAGVSQSPRYKVTKRGQDVALRCDPISGHVSLYWYRQALGQGPEFLTYFNYEAQQDKSGLPNDRFSAERPEGSISTLTIQRTEQRDSAMYRCASSFDRAPSYGYTFGSGTRLTVV.

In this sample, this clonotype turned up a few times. Here the CDR3 DNA reads TGTGCCAGCAGCTTAGCGGCAGGATACTATGGCTACACCTTC. Protein: CASSLAAGYYGYTF. The chain employs TRBV7-9 and TRBJ1-2; D ambiguous. The V gene's germline CDR1 is SEHNR and CDR2 FQNEAQ (reference sequence). Deletions cut 0 bases from V and 3 bases from J, with 8 bases between. The CDR3 is made up of 14 amino acids.

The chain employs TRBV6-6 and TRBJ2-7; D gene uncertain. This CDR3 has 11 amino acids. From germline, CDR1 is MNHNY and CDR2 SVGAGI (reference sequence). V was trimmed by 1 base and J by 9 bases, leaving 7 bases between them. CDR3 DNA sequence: TGTGCCAGCAGTTACTTTGGCGTGCAGTACTTC. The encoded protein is CASSYFGVQYF.

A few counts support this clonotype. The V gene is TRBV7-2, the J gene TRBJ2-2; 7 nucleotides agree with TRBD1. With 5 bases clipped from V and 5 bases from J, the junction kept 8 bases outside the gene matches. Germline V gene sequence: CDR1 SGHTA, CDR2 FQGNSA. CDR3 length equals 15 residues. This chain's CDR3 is CASSPNRGETGELFF. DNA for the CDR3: TGTGCCAGCAGCCCAAACAGGGGCGAAACCGGGGAGCTGTTTTTT.

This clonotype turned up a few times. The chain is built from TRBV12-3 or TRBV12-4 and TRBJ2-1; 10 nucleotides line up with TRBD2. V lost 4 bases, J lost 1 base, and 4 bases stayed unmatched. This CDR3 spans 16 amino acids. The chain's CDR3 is CASSSLSGRSYNEQFF. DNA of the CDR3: TGTGCCAGCAGTTCCCTTAGCGGGAGGTCCTACAATGAGCAGTTCTTC.

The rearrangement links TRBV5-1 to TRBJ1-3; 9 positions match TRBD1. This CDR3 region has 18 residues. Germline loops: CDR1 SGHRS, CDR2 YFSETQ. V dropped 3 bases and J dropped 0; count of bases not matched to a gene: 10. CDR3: CASSSSGWGQGSGNTIYF. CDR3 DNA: TGCGCCAGCAGCTCGTCGGGGTGGGGACAGGGCTCTGGAAACACCATATATTTT.

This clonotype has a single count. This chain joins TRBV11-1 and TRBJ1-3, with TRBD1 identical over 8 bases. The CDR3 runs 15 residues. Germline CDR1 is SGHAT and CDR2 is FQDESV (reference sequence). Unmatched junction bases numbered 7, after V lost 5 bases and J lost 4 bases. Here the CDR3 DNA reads TGTGCCAGCAGCGCCGGACAGGGTTTCGGAAACACCATATATTTT. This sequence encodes CASSAGQGFGNTIYF.

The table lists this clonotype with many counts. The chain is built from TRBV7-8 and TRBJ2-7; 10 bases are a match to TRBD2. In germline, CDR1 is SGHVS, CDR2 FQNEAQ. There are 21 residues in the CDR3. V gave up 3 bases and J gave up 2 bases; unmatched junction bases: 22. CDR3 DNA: TGTGCCAGCAGCTTGGGGTTCATTAGATCTTTAGCGGGAGGAGGGACCTACGAGCAGTACTTC. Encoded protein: CASSLGFIRSLAGGGTYEQYF.

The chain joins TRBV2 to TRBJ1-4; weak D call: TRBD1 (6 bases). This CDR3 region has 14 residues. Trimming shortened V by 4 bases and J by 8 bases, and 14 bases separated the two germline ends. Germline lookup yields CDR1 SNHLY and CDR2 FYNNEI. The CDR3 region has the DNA TGTGCCAGCAGTGGGGGGTTCAGGGGAGAAAAACTGTTTTTT. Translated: CASSGGFRGEKLFF.

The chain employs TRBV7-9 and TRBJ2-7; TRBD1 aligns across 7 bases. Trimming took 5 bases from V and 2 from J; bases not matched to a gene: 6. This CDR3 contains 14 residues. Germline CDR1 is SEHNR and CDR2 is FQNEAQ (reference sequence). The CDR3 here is CASSRQGSPYEQYF. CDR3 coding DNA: TGTGCCAGCAGCCGACAGGGCTCTCCCTACGAGCAGTACTTC.

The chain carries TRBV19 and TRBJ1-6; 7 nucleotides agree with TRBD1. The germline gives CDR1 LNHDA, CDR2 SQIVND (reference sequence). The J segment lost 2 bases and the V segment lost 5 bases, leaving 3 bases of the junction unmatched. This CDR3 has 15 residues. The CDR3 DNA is TGTGCCAGTAGTTTGGGACAGACCTATAATTCACCCCTCCACTTT. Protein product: CASSLGQTYNSPLHF.

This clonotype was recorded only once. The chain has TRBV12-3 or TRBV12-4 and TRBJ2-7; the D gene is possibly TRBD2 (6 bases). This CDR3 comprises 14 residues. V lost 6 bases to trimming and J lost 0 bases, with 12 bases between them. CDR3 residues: CASRISGNSYEQYF. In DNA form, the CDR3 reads TGTGCCAGCAGGATTAGCGGAAACTCCTACGAGCAGTACTTC.

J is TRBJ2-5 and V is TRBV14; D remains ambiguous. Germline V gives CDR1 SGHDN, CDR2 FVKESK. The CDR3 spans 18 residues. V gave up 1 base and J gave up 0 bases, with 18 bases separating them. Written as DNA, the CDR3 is TGTGCCAGCAGCCAAGGTGTTGGGGAACAACCGTACCAAGAGACCCAGTACTTC. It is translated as CASSQGVGEQPYQETQYF.

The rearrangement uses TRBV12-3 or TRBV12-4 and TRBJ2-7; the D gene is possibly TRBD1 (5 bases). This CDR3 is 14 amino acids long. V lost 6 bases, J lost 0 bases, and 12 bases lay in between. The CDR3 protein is CASSSDSNSYEQYF. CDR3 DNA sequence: TGTGCCAGCAGCTCTGACAGTAACTCCTACGAGCAGTACTTC.